This note documents a single T cell receptor beta chain sequence. Antigen unknown. RNA totalling roughly 0.45 to 1 ug underwent reverse transcription with random hexamers. TCRdb re-analysed the immunoSEQ multiplex PCR reads in MiXCR, keeping a single row per CDR3 protein. This sample has approximately 120,000 distinct CDR3 sequences, with around 94% found just once. This sample was included in a study of CD8 T cells in Susac syndrome. Study information: Patients with Susac syndrome were, at the time of blood collection, therapy-naive, maintained on corticosteroids, or maintained on intravenous immunoglobulin alone.

The diagnostic criteria were recently defined, and patients with Susac syndrome met them for definite or probable disease. Whole-study findings and limits: Clonal expansion was present among Susac CD8+ cells. This expansion reached its peak in TEMRA cells and in active patients.

The source is a human donor with Susac syndrome. Sequencing input: CD8+ T cells from PBMCs.

CDR3 loop: CASSLRGTGGPYEQYF. In DNA form, the CDR3 reads TGTGCCAGCAGCTTGAGGGGGACAGGGGGCCCCTACGAGCAGTACTTC. The V gene is TRBV5-4, the J gene TRBJ2-7; 12 nucleotides match TRBD1. V shed 1 base, J shed 2 bases, and the junction held 4 bases outside the gene matches. Germline-derived CDR1 and CDR2 are SGHNT and YYREEE (reference sequence). The CDR3 length is 16 residues.